What follows are 13 T cell receptor beta chains derived from one specimen sequenced in a study of CD8 T cells in ankylosing spondylitis. TCRdb re-called the 5' RACE reads with MiXCR, one entry per CDR3 protein. The sample yields about 400,000 distinct CDR3 sequences, 20% seen once. The material sequenced was blood, either unsorted or a sorted T cell fraction (not recorded which). These receptors were taken from a male donor with ankylosing spondylitis or in good health (not recorded which).

The CDR3 nucleotides are TGTGCCAGCAGTCCCTCCTCGGGGCGGGAAGCTTTCTTT. Translation: CASSPSSGREAFF. The chain combines TRBV12-3 or TRBV12-4 with TRBJ1-1; D may be TRBD1 (5 bases). This CDR3 contains 13 residues. Trimming cost V 5 bases and J 8 bases, with 15 bases left between them.

The V gene is TRBV20-1, the J gene TRBJ2-7; D is undetermined. The germline V gene encodes CDR1 DFQATT and CDR2 SNEGSKA (reference sequence). The CDR3 is 12 amino acids. Trimming pared 1 base from V and 5 bases from J, leaving 9 bases between. Here the CDR3 reads CSARGPGHEQYF. CDR3 coding DNA: TGCAGTGCTAGAGGGCCGGGCCACGAGCAGTACTTC.

The rearrangement uses TRBV6-5 and TRBJ1-5; D is ambiguous. CDR3 size: 9 residues. Trimming pared 8 bases from V and 8 bases from J, leaving 4 bases between. In germline, CDR1 is MNHEY, CDR2 SVGAGI. CDR3 sequence: CASGEPQHF. The DNA of the CDR3 is TGTGCCAGCGGCGAGCCCCAGCATTTT.

This chain uses TRBV20-1 with TRBJ2-7; D not certain. The length of the CDR3 is 13 residues. The germline gives CDR1 DFQATT, CDR2 SNEGSKA (reference sequence). Deletions cut 1 base from V and 2 bases from J, with 9 bases between. The CDR3 sequence: CSARAAATYEQYF. In DNA form, the CDR3 reads TGCAGTGCTAGAGCGGCGGCCACCTACGAGCAGTACTTC.

The rearrangement joins TRBV30 to TRBJ2-1; the match to TRBD2 covers 8 bases. CDR3 length equals 12 residues. The V gene's germline CDR1 is GTSNPN and CDR2 SVGIG (reference sequence). With V trimmed by 4 bases and J by 9 bases, 5 bases remained unmatched. CDR3 coding DNA: TGTGCCTGGACGGGAGGGGACCTTGAGCAGTTCTTC. Its translation: CAWTGGDLEQFF.

The V call is TRBV20-1, the J call TRBJ2-1, with 7 positions matching TRBD2. Germline-derived CDR1 and CDR2 are DFQATT and SNEGSKA (reference sequence). This CDR3 is built from 15 residues. V was clipped by 6 bases and J by 0 bases; unmatched bases: 8. DNA for the CDR3: TGCAGTGCACGGGACTACATGAGCTCCTACAATGAGCAGTTCTTC. Translating gives CSARDYMSSYNEQFF.

The V gene is TRBV12-3 or TRBV12-4, the J gene TRBJ2-2; 14 positions match TRBD2. Unmatched junction bases numbered 3, after V lost 1 base and J lost 2 bases. This CDR3 contains 18 residues. The CDR3 region is CASSLVGLAGGNTGELFF. CDR3 DNA sequence: TGTGCCAGCAGTTTAGTTGGACTAGCGGGGGGAAACACCGGGGAGCTGTTTTTT.

This clonotype was observed a few times. V gene TRBV29-1 combines with J gene TRBJ1-1; weak D call: TRBD1 (5 bases). The germline V gene encodes CDR1 SQVTM and CDR2 ANQGSEA. This CDR3 is 12 amino acids long. Between the trimmed V and J ends, which lost 4 bases and 6 bases, there was a span of 12 bases. This CDR3 reads CSVGQWGSEAFF. The CDR3 nucleotides read TGCAGCGTTGGTCAGTGGGGGTCTGAAGCTTTCTTT.

This clonotype occurred a few times. J is TRBJ1-2 and V is TRBV2; D possibly corresponds to TRBD1 (5 bases). V lost 3 bases and J 0 bases, leaving 11 bases between the germline ends. Germline loops: CDR1 SNHLY, CDR2 FYNNEI. The CDR3 is made up of 15 amino acids. Here the CDR3 reads CASSEGRVTNYGYTF. The DNA for the CDR3 is TGTGCCAGCAGTGAGGGCAGGGTGACTAACTATGGCTACACCTTC.

CDR3 sequence: CSVAGDTDTQYF. CDR3 sequence (DNA): TGCAGCGTTGCTGGGGACACAGATACGCAGTATTTT. This rearrangement joins TRBV29-1 to TRBJ2-3; D unresolved. CDR1 is SQVTM, CDR2 ANQGSEA, per germline. V was cut by 4 bases and J by 2 bases, with 7 bases left in between. This CDR3 comprises 12 residues.

Only a few counts were recorded for this clonotype. This chain uses TRBV12-3 or TRBV12-4 with TRBJ1-2; unclear D gene. V dropped 4 bases and J dropped 2 bases, with 11 bases sitting between them. This CDR3 is built from 14 residues. CDR3 sequence reads: CASSYRTRNYGYTF. CDR3 sequence (DNA): TGTGCCAGCAGTTATCGGACCCGGAACTATGGCTACACCTTC.

This clonotype was counted only a few times. The chain carries TRBV3-1 and TRBJ2-1; a weak D match, TRBD1 (5 bases). Germline assignment: CDR1 LGHDT and CDR2 YNNKEL (reference sequence). V lost 7 bases to trimming and J lost 7 bases, with 14 bases between them. The CDR3 contains 13 residues. The CDR3 is CASTGHKRNEQFF. The CDR3 DNA reads as TGTGCCAGCACCGGACACAAGAGAAATGAGCAGTTCTTC.

The chain recombines TRBV5-6 with TRBJ2-7; the D is unclear. From germline, CDR1 is SGHDT and CDR2 YYEEEE. V lost 3 bases, J lost 3 bases, and 10 bases lay in between. The CDR3 is 13 residues long. The CDR3 DNA is TGTGCCAGCAGCTCGAACCTGGGCTACGAGCAGTACTTC. Amino acids: CASSSNLGYEQYF.